This entry is about one T cell receptor (beta chain). The data are from a study of blood T cell repertoires in COVID-19. The overall study: Donors in the United States, Italy and Spain gave samples during acute or convalescent COVID-19. PBMCs, B-cell-depleted T cells, or T cells were the source of the cDNA or gDNA that made up the material.

As processed by the authors: Amplified reference gene primers provided the basis for estimating nucleated cell counts. TCRdb's copy holds only in-frame clones and misses some; the assay was immunoSEQ multiplex PCR. The D gene and trimming were derived from the DNA, and the V and J assignments and clone size from that table. The data show some 170,000 clones, more than 75% seen once. The CDR3 contains 14 residues. Germline V gene sequence: CDR1 MNHEY, CDR2 SVGEGT. V lost 2 bases and J lost 2, with 9 bases in between. This clonotype originated in an older woman with acute or convalescent COVID-19. Sequencing was done on a sample of peripheral blood. The chain uses TRBV6-2 or TRBV6-3 and TRBJ2-5, with a possible D match to TRBD1 (6 bases). CDR3 region: CASSYGGHQETQYF. CDR3 sequence (DNA): TGTGCCAGCAGTTACGGGGGACATCAAGAGACCCAGTACTTC.